Listed here are 23 T cell receptor beta chains from one sample, sequenced in a study of blood T cell repertoires in COVID-19. The data were produced by immunoSEQ multiplex PCR, yet TCRdb's version contains in-frame clones alone and is incomplete. Of around 300,000 clones listed, approximately 88% are singletons. The sample taken for sequencing was peripheral blood. The source is a man aged 45-65 years with acute or convalescent COVID-19.

The chain links TRBV27 to TRBJ1-6; D gene uncertain. V was clipped by 0 bases and J by 14 bases, with 11 bases between them. Germline CDR1 and CDR2: MNHEY and SMNVEV (reference sequence). This CDR3 is built from 13 residues. The DNA for the CDR3 is TGTGCCAGCAGTTTATCGGCCCCCTGGTCCCTCCACTTT. This translates into CASSLSAPWSLHF.

The chain combines TRBV20-1 with TRBJ1-1; D is perhaps TRBD1 (6 bases). The CDR3 is 10 amino acids. Germline V CDR1 and CDR2: DFQATT, SNEGSKA (reference sequence). CDR3 DNA sequence: TGCAGCCCGGGGGGGCCAGTGGCTTTCTTT. Its translation: CSPGGPVAFF.

The chain has TRBV19 and TRBJ1-6; 7 positions agree with TRBD1. The CDR3 covers 15 residues. Germline V gene data show CDR1 as LNHDA and CDR2 as SQIVND (reference sequence). V shed 4 bases and J 9 bases; nucleotides not matched to a gene: 9. CDR3 coding DNA: TGTGCCAGTAGTACCGAACAGGGGCGGGTTTCACCCCTCCACTTT. Protein product: CASSTEQGRVSPLHF.

The chain links TRBV19 to TRBJ2-1, with 9 nucleotides matching TRBD2. This CDR3 is 15 amino acids long. Germline CDR1 and CDR2: LNHDA and SQIVND (reference sequence). V trimming: 1 base; J trimming: 2 bases; junction bases outside the gene matches: 0. CDR3 sequence: CASSIGTSAYNEQFF. DNA for the CDR3: TGTGCCAGTAGTATAGGGACTAGCGCCTACAATGAGCAGTTCTTC.

This clone was seen just once. The chain couples TRBV6-5 to TRBJ2-7; D might be TRBD1 (5 bases). V shed 4 bases and J shed 3 bases, with 13 bases lying between them. This CDR3 is built from 14 residues. Germline values: CDR1 MNHEY, CDR2 SVGAGI. DNA of the CDR3: TGTGCCAGCAGTTCTCTCCTTAGGGGCTACGAGCAGTACTTC. This sequence encodes CASSSLLRGYEQYF.

The V call is TRBV29-1, the J call TRBJ2-2, with 11 bases fitting TRBD2. This CDR3 comprises 15 residues. Germline V gene sequence: CDR1 SQVTM, CDR2 ANQGSEA. The V segment lost 6 bases and the J segment 5 bases; nucleotides outside the gene matches: 8. CDR3 DNA: TGCAGCGTGCTTAGCGGGGGGGCGCGGACCGGGGAGCTGTTTTTT. It is translated as CSVLSGGARTGELFF.

V and J are TRBV30 and TRBJ2-3; 8 positions match TRBD2. CDR1 is GTSNPN, CDR2 SVGIG, per germline (reference sequence). V lost 4 bases to trimming and J lost 6 bases; unmatched junction nucleotides: 6. The CDR3 contains 13 residues. CDR3 DNA: TGTGCCTGGAACGGGGGGGCCGGGGATACGCAGTATTTT. It codes for CAWNGGAGDTQYF.

This rearrangement joins TRBV18 to TRBJ1-1; 8 nucleotides line up with TRBD1. V shed 6 bases and J 7 bases; nucleotides not matched to a gene: 10. The CDR3 consists of 14 residues. Germline V gene sequence: CDR1 KGHSH, CDR2 LQKENI. CDR3 sequence: CASSLNDRGFEAFF. The CDR3 region has the DNA TGTGCCAGCTCGCTTAACGACAGGGGATTTGAAGCTTTCTTT.

The chain uses TRBV5-4 and TRBJ1-2; D unresolved. The CDR3 runs 15 residues. Germline CDR1 is SGHNT and CDR2 is YYREEE (reference sequence). Trimming shortened V by 2 bases and J by 5 bases, and 16 bases separated the two germline ends. This chain's CDR3 is CASSFPGEDFYGYTF. In nucleotides, the CDR3 is TGTGCCAGCAGCTTCCCTGGGGAGGATTTTTATGGCTACACCTTC.

The V gene is TRBV11-3, the J gene TRBJ2-1, with 7 bases identical to TRBD2. The junction had 10 bases not matched to a gene; V was cut back by 4 bases and J by 10 bases. The CDR3 runs 14 residues. Per the germline V gene, CDR1 is SGHNT and CDR2 is YENEEA. Here the CDR3 DNA reads TGTGCCAGCAGCTCCTCAAGGGCGCGGGAGGAGCAGTTCTTC. Protein sequence: CASSSSRAREEQFF.

This clone was counted once. The chain carries TRBV5-1 and TRBJ2-7, with 7 bases that match TRBD1. The CDR3 consists of 14 residues. With V trimmed by 3 bases and J by 5 bases, 8 bases remained unmatched. The germline CDR1 and CDR2 sequences are SGHRS and YFSETQ. CDR3 protein: CASSSGTVGDEQYF. CDR3 DNA: TGCGCCAGCAGCTCCGGGACAGTCGGAGACGAGCAGTACTTC.

In DNA, the CDR3 is TGCGCCAGCAGCTTGGAGACAGGGAACGAGCAGTACTTC. Amino acids: CASSLETGNEQYF. The chain recombines TRBV5-1 with TRBJ2-7; 7 nucleotides align to TRBD1. V trimming: 0 bases; J trimming: 5 bases; junction bases outside the gene matches: 2. Germline V lookup: CDR1 SGHRS, CDR2 YFSETQ. The CDR3 runs to 13 residues.

This clone is a singleton in its sample. This sequence joins TRBV5-5 and TRBJ1-2; D unclear. The CDR3 runs to 13 residues. Looked up from germline, CDR1 is SGHKS and CDR2 is YYEKEE (reference sequence). Trimming pared 0 bases from V and 6 bases from J, leaving 9 bases between. The CDR3 sequence: CASSLAFGDGYTF. The DNA for the CDR3 is TGTGCCAGCAGCTTGGCGTTCGGGGATGGCTACACCTTC.

The J gene is TRBJ1-3, the V gene TRBV19, with a tentative D call TRBD1 (6 bases). V was clipped by 5 bases and J by 1 base, with 9 bases between them. This CDR3 contains 14 residues. Germline V gene data show CDR1 as LNHDA and CDR2 as SQIVND (reference sequence). The CDR3 sequence: CASSVTGSGNTIYF. Here the CDR3 DNA reads TGTGCCAGTAGTGTTACAGGGTCTGGAAACACCATATATTTT. Complete variable domain (other parts from reference TRBV19 and TRBJ1-3): DGGITQSPKYLFRKEGQNVTLSCEQNLNHDAMYWYRQDPGQGLRLIYYSQIVNDFQKGDIAEGYSVSREKKESFPLTVTSAQKNPTAFYLCASSVTGSGNTIYFGEGSWLTVV.

The chain links TRBV19 to TRBJ2-2, with D unclear. V was pared by 0 bases and J by 4 bases, with 9 bases between. Germline-derived CDR1 and CDR2 are LNHDA and SQIVND (reference sequence). The CDR3 has 15 amino acids. This CDR3 reads CASSIELGSTGELFF. CDR3 in DNA: TGTGCCAGTAGTATAGAACTCGGGTCCACCGGGGAGCTGTTTTTT.

This clone was observed a single time. The chain is built from TRBV11-2 and TRBJ2-5; D is uncertain. The ends were cut back, 3 bases at V and 1 base at J, with 6 bases in the middle. CDR1 SGHAT and CDR2 FQNNGV come from the germline V gene. The CDR3 is made up of 13 amino acids. CDR3 sequence (DNA): TGTGCCAGCAGCTTGGCTCCCCAAGAGACCCAGTACTTC. Its translation: CASSLAPQETQYF.

In its sample, this clone was seen once. This sequence joins TRBV13 and TRBJ2-7, with D possibly TRBD2 on 5 matching bases. Trimming cost V 5 bases and J 3 bases, with 14 bases left between them. CDR3 length: 14 residues. From germline, CDR1 is PRHDT and CDR2 FYEKMQ (reference sequence). For the CDR3, the DNA is TGTGCCAGCAGCCCCGGGAACCGAGACTACGAGCAGTACTTC. This sequence encodes CASSPGNRDYEQYF.

This rearrangement joins TRBV10-3 to TRBJ2-3, with 11 bases aligning to TRBD1. Germline V gives CDR1 ENHRY, CDR2 SYGVKD. After removal of 7 bases from V and 4 bases from J, the junction contained 4 bases not matched to a gene. The CDR3 runs 14 residues. The CDR3 bases are TGTGCCATCAAGGGACAGGGGGGAGCAGATACGCAGTATTTT. It translates to CAIKGQGGADTQYF.

The J gene is TRBJ2-5, the V gene TRBV12-3 or TRBV12-4; a weak D match, TRBD1 (5 bases). With 5 bases removed from V and 4 bases from J, the gap between germline ends came to 8 bases. The CDR3 totals 12 residues. The CDR3: CASSQTAETQYF. The CDR3 bases are TGTGCCAGCAGTCAGACAGCAGAGACCCAGTACTTC.

The chain carries TRBV11-2 and TRBJ2-2; D might be TRBD2 (5 bases). V was clipped by 4 bases and J by 7 bases, with 22 bases between them. The germline CDR1 and CDR2 sequences are SGHAT and FQNNGV. CDR3 size: 17 residues. This chain's CDR3 is CASSSLPGFVSGGELFF. As DNA, the CDR3 is TGTGCCAGCAGCTCCCTACCGGGGTTCGTTAGTGGCGGGGAGCTGTTTTTT.

The CDR3: CSASQVPHNEQFF. The CDR3, as DNA: TGCAGTGCTAGTCAGGTTCCCCACAATGAGCAGTTCTTC. The chain couples TRBV20-1 to TRBJ2-1; D remains ambiguous. The V gene's germline CDR1 is DFQATT and CDR2 SNEGSKA (reference sequence). CDR3 length: 13 residues. The V end was cut by 3 bases, the J end by 5 bases, with 11 bases between.

V is TRBV27 and J is TRBJ2-1; 7 bases map to TRBD2. Germline V CDR1 and CDR2: MNHEY, SMNVEV (reference sequence). With 6 bases clipped from V and 6 bases from J, the junction kept 11 bases outside the gene matches. The CDR3 covers 15 residues. In nucleotides, the CDR3 is TGTGCCAGCAGCCCAGGACCGGCGGGGGTCAATGAGCAGTTCTTC. As protein: CASSPGPAGVNEQFF.

CDR3 bases: TGTGCCAGCAGCTTAGAGACAGGGGCTGAAGCTTTCTTT. Its protein product is CASSLETGAEAFF. The rearrangement links TRBV7-8 to TRBJ1-1, with 8 positions matching TRBD1. CDR1 SGHVS and CDR2 FQNEAQ come from the germline V gene. CDR3 length: 13 amino acids. J gave up 6 bases and V 1 base, and 1 base lay outside the gene matches.